Included here is one T cell receptor beta chain sequence, with context. What it recognizes is unknown. Both 60 Vbeta primers and 13 Jbeta primers went into the PCR. Data came from immunoSEQ multiplex PCR; TCRdb stores just in-frame clones and leaves some out. Of fewer than 250,000 clones detected, around three quarters appear once; the ten largest clones hold around 1.6%. This specimen belongs to a study of cytomegalovirus exposure and HLA in healthy donors. General observations from the study: V- and J-gene trimming of TCR beta was linked (in a later analysis) to a missense DCLRE1C variant. Presence/absence analysis assumed near-uniform sequencing depth across donors. The authors judged a highly shared variant cluster likely a sequencing artifact.

The germline V gene has CDR1 SGHAT and CDR2 FQDESV (reference sequence). Trimming took 4 bases from V and 4 from J; bases not matched to a gene: 6. This CDR3 contains 15 residues. Sequenced sample: PBMCs. The J gene is TRBJ2-1, the V gene TRBV11-1, with 8 bases that match TRBD2. The TCR comes from a woman aged 18-29 years in good health and CMV-seronegative. The CDR3 DNA reads as TGTGCCAGCAGCTCGGGAGGGGGGGCTTACAATGAGCAGTTCTTC. Translation: CASSSGGGAYNEQFF. The full variable domain, its missing parts supplied by reference TRBV11-1 and TRBJ2-1, is EAEVAQSPRYKITEKSQAVAFWCDPISGHATLYWYRQILGQGPELLVQFQDESVVDDSQLPKDRFSAERLKGVDSTLKIQPAELGDSAMYLCASSSGGGAYNEQFFGPGTRLTVL.